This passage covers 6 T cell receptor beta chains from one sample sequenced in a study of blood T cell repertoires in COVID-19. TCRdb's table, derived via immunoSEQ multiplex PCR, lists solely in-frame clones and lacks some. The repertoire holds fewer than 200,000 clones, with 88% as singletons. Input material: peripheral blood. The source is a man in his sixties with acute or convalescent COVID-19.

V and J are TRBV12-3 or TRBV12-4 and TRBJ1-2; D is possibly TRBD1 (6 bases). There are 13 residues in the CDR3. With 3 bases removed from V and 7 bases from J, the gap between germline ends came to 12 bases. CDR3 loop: CASSFRQGTGYTF. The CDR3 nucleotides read TGTGCCAGCAGTTTCCGGCAGGGGACTGGCTACACCTTC.

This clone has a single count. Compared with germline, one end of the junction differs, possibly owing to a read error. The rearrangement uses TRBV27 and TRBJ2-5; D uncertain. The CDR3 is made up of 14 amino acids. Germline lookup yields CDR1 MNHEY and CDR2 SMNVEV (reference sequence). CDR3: CASSVSSYQETQYF. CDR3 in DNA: TGTGCCAGCAGTGTATCATCGTACCAAGAGACCCAGTACTTC.

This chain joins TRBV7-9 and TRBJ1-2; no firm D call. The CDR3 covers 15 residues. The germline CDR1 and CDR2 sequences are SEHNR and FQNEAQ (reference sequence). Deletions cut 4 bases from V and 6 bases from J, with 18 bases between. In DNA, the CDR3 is TGTGCCAGCAGCTCCCGGGAGATAATAAGGGATGGCTACACCTTC. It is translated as CASSSREIIRDGYTF.

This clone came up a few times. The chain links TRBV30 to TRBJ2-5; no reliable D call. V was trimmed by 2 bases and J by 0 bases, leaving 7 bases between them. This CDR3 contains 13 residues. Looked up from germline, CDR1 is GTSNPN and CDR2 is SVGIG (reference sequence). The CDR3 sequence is CAWSTSYQETQYF. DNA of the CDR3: TGTGCCTGGAGTACATCGTACCAAGAGACCCAGTACTTC.

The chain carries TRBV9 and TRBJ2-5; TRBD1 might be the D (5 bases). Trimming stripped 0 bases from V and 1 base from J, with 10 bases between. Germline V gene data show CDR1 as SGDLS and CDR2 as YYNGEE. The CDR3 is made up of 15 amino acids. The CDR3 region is CASSVGQQPQETQYF. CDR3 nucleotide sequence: TGTGCCAGCAGCGTAGGACAGCAACCCCAAGAGACCCAGTACTTC.

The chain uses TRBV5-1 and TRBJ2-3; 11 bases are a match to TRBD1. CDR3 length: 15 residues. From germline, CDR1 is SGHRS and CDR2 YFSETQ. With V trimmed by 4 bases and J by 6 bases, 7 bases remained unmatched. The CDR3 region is CASSPDRGQLDTQYF. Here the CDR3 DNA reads TGCGCCAGCAGCCCGGACAGGGGGCAGTTGGATACGCAGTATTTT. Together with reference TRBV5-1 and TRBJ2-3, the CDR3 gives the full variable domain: KAGVTQTPRYLIKTRGQQVTLSCSPISGHRSVSWYQQTPGQGLQFLFEYFSETQRNKGNFPGRFSGRQFSNSRSEMNVSTLELGDSALYLCASSPDRGQLDTQYFGPGTRLTVL.